This TCR beta chain emerged from a study of breast tumors, draining lymph nodes, adjacent tissues. This clonotype was counted only a few times. Trimming left V 3 bases short and J 8 bases short, with 10 bases between. This CDR3 has 12 amino acids. In germline, CDR1 is LNHDA, CDR2 SQIVND (reference sequence). MiXCR, run by TCRdb on the multiplex PCR reads, gives a single entry per CDR3 protein. This sample has tens of thousands of distinct CDR3 sequences, with approximately 31% found just once. The lymph nodes were axillary draining lymph nodes from breast cancer patients. The chain has TRBV19 and TRBJ1-1; no firm D call. Sequences were obtained from axillary lymph node tissue. The TCR was taken from a female donor with breast cancer. Some clones in this sample may be carry-over from other donors' samples. The CDR3 DNA is TGTGCCAGTAGTATTGGCAGGCGGGAAGCTTTCTTT. Its protein is CASSIGRREAFF.